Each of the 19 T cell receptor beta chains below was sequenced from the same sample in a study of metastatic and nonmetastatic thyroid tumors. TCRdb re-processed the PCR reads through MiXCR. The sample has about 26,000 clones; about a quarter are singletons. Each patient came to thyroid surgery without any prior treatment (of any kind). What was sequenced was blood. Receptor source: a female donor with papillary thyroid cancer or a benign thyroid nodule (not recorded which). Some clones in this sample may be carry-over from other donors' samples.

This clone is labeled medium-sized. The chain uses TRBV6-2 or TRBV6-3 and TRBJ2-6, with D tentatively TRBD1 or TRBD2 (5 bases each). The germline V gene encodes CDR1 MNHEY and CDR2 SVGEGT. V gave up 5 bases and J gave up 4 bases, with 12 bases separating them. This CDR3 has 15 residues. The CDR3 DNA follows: TGTGCCAGCAGTCCCCTTGGGGGAGGGGCCAACGTCCTGACTTTC. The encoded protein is CASSPLGGGANVLTF.

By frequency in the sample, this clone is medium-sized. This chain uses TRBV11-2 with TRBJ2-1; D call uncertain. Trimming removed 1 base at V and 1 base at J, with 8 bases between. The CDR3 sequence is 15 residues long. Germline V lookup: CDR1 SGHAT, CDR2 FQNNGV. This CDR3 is CASSLGAESYNEQFF. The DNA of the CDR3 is TGTGCCAGCAGCTTAGGGGCGGAGTCCTACAATGAGCAGTTCTTC.

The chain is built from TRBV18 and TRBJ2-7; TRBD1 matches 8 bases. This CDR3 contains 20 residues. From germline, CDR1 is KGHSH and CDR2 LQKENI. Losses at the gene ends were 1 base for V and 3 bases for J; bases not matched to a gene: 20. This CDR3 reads CASSPLRLSDRDPLIYEQYF. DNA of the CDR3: TGTGCCAGCTCACCACTTCGACTATCGGACAGGGATCCTTTAATCTACGAGCAGTACTTC.

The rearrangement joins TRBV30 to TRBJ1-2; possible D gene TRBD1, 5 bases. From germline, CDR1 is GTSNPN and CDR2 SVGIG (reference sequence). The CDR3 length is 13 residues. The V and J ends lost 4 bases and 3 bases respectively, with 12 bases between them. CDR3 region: CAWKRDGDYGYTF. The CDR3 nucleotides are TGTGCCTGGAAGAGGGACGGGGACTATGGCTACACCTTC. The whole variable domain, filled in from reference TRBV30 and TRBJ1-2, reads SQTIHQWPATLVQPVGSPLSLECTVEGTSNPNLYWYRQAAGRGLQLLFYSVGIGQISSEVPQNLSASRPQDRQFILSSKKLLLSDSGFYLCAWKRDGDYGYTFGSGTRLTVV.

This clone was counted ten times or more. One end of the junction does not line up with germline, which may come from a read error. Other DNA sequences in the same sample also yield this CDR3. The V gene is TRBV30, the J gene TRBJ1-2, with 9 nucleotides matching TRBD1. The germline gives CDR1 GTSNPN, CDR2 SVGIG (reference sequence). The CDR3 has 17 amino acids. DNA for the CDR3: TGCGCCTGGAGAAAGGGCCGGGACAGGGTCTTTAACTATGGCTACACCTTC. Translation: CAWRKGRDRVFNYGYTF.

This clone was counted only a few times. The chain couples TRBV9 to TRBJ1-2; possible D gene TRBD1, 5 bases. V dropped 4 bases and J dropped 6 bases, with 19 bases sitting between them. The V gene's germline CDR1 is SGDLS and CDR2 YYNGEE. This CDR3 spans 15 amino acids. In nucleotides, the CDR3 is TGTGCCAGCAGCTCCATTCAGGGACTTGGGGATGGCTACACCTTC. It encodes CASSSIQGLGDGYTF.

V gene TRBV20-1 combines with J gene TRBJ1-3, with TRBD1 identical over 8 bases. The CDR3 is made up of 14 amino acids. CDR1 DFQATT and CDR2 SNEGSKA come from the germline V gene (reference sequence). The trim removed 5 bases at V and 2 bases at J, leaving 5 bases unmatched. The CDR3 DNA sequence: TGCAGTGCTTCATTGACAGGGGCTGGAAACACCATATATTTT. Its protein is CSASLTGAGNTIYF.

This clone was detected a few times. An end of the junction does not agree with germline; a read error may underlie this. The CDR3 spells CASRKTVSGANVLTF. CDR3 coding DNA: TGTGCTAGCAGGAAGACCGTTTCTGGGGCCAACGTCCTGACTTTC. The chain carries TRBV12-3 or TRBV12-4 and TRBJ2-6; no clear D gene. The CDR3 has 15 residues.

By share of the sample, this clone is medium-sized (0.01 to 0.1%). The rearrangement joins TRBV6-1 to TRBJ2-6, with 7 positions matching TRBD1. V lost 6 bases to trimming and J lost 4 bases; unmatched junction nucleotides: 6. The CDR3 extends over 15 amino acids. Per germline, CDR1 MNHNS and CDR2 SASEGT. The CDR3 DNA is TGTGCCAGCAGGCTAGAGGGGGCCGGGGCCAACGTCCTGACTTTC. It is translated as CASRLEGAGANVLTF.

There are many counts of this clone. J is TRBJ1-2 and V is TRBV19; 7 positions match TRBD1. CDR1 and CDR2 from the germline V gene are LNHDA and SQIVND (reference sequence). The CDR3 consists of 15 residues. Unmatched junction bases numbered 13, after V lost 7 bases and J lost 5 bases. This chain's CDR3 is CASTTGAGGTYGYTF. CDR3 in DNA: TGTGCCAGTACCACCGGCGCAGGGGGTACATATGGCTACACCTTC.

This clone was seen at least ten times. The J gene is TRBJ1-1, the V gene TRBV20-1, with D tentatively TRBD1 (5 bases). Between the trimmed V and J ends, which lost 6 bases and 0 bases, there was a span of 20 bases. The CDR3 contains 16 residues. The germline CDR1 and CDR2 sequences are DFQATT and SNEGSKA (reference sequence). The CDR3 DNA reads TGCAGTGCAACCCTCGGGACTGCCGGAATGAACACTGAAGCTTTCTTT. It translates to CSATLGTAGMNTEAFF.

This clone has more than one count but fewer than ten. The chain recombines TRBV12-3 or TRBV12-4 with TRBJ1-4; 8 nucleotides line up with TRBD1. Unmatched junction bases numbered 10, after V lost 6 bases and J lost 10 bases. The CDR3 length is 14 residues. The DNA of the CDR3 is TGTGCCAGCAGCCTCGAATCAGGGGGCGGAAAACTGTTTTTT. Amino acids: CASSLESGGGKLFF.

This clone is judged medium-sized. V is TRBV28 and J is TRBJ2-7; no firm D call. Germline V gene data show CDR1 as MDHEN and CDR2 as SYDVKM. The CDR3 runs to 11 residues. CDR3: CGTDGTYEQYF. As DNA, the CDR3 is TGTGGGACGGACGGAACCTACGAGCAGTACTTC.

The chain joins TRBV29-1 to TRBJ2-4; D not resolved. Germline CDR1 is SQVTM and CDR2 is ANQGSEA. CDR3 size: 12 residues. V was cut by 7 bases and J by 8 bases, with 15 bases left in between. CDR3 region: CSANDWVDIQYF. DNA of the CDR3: TGCAGCGCTAACGACTGGGTAGACATTCAGTACTTC.

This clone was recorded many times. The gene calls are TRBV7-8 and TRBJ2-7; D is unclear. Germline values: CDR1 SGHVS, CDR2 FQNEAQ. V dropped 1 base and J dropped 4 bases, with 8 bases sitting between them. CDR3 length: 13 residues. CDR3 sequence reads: CASSLDPSYEQYV. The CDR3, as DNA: TGTGCCAGCAGCTTAGACCCTAGTTACGAGCAGTACGTC.

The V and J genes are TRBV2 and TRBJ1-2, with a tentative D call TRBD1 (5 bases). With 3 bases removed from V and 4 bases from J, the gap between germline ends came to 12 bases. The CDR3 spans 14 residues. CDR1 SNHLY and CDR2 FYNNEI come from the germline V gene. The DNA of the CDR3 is TGTGCCAGCAGTGAGTTTCAGGGCCTCTATGGCTACACCTTC. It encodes CASSEFQGLYGYTF.

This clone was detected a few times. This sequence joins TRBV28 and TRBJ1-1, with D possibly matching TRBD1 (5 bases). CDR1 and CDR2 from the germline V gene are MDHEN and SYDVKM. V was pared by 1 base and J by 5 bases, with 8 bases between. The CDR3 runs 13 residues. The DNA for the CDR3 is TGTGCCAGCAGTTTATATAGGGGAACTGAAGCTTTCTTT. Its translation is CASSLYRGTEAFF.

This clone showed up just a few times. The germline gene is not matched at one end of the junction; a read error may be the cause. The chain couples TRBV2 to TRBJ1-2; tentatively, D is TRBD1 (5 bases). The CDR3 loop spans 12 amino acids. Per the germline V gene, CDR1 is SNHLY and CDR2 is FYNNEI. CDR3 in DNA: TGTGCCAGCAGGACAGACTACTATGCCTACACCTTC. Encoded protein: CASRTDYYAYTF.

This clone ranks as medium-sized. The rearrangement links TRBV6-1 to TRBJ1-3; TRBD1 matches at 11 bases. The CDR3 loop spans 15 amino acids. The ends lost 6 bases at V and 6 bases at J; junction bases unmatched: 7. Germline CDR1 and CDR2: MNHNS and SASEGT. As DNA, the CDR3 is TGTGCCAGCAGGCCCGGGACAGGGGGTATAAACACCATATATTTT. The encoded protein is CASRPGTGGINTIYF.